What follows describes a single TCR beta chain. The data stem from a study of blood T cell repertoires in COVID-19. Study background: Acute and convalescent COVID-19 specimens originated in the United States, Italy and Spain.

CDR1 and CDR2 (germline): SQVTM, ANQGSEA. V was clipped by 2 bases and J by 2 bases; unmatched bases: 28. The CDR3 runs 23 residues. Sequencing used immunoSEQ multiplex PCR; TCRdb keeps in-frame clones, though not all of them. In the table there are 300,000 to 450,000 clones, more than 75% of which are singletons. This TCR was recovered from a woman between 18 and 29 years old who had recovered from COVID-19. The sample consisted of PBMCs or T cells enriched from blood (not recorded which). This chain uses TRBV29-1 with TRBJ2-3; the match to TRBD1 covers 10 bases. In DNA, the CDR3 is TGCAGCGTTGAAATCAGGGAAGTAGAACGGGACAGGGGAGTGGTGAGGACCACAGATACGCAGTATTTT. Residues: CSVEIREVERDRGVVRTTDTQYF.